These 13 T cell receptor beta chains were sequenced from one sample in a study of monozygotic twins with inflammatory bowel disease. With the 5' RACE reads reprocessed, TCRdb shows one record per CDR3 protein and no DNA. Its table lists approximately 390,000 distinct CDR3 sequences. Sequencing was carried out using blood. The receptors shown here come from a human donor with ulcerative colitis or Crohn's disease, or a healthy co-twin of an affected twin (not recorded which).

J is TRBJ2-7 and V is TRBV10-3. This CDR3 spans 15 amino acids. Germline V gene sequence: CDR1 ENHRY, CDR2 SYGVKD. Here the CDR3 reads CAISEGDPWVYEQYF.

V usage is TRBV7-2 and J usage is TRBJ2-5; with no DNA, the TCRdb D assignment of TRBD1 cannot be verified. Germline V gives CDR1 SGHTA, CDR2 FQGNSA. The CDR3 is 15 amino acids. This CDR3 reads CASSLALVRGETQYF.

The gene calls are TRBV15 and TRBJ1-1; the D call from TCRdb, TRBD1, cannot be confirmed without DNA. CDR3 length: 14 amino acids. Germline assignment: CDR1 LNHNV and CDR2 YYDKDF (reference sequence). The CDR3 loop is CATSRPGGRYEAFF.

The rearrangement uses TRBV19 and TRBJ1-5; checking the TCRdb D call of TRBD1 is not possible without DNA. Germline V CDR1 and CDR2: LNHDA, SQIVND (reference sequence). The CDR3 loop spans 14 amino acids. CDR3 sequence reads: CASSIRQSNQPQHF. Full variable domain (rest looked up from reference TRBV19 and TRBJ1-5): DGGITQSPKYLFRKEGQNVTLSCEQNLNHDAMYWYRQDPGQGLRLIYYSQIVNDFQKGDIAEGYSVSREKKESFPLTVTSAQKNPTAFYLCASSIRQSNQPQHFGDGTRLSIL.

V gene TRBV7-2 combines with J gene TRBJ1-6. Germline V gene sequence: CDR1 SGHTA, CDR2 FQGNSA. This CDR3 contains 13 residues. The CDR3 region is CASNPSVNSPLHF.

The CDR3 reads CASSYQLLLANNEQFF. This chain links TRBV27 with TRBJ2-1. Germline V gene data show CDR1 as MNHEY and CDR2 as SMNVEV (reference sequence). The CDR3 totals 16 residues.

The chain employs TRBV20-1 and TRBJ1-1; TCRdb indicates TRBD1, and absent DNA this call remains unverified. This CDR3 contains 15 residues. CDR1 and CDR2 from the germline V gene are DFQATT and SNEGSKA (reference sequence). The chain's CDR3 is CSARGVTGGWTEAFF.

The chain carries TRBV18 and TRBJ1-4. The CDR3 has 14 residues. Germline CDR1 KGHSH, CDR2 LQKENI. The CDR3 sequence is CGSSTTATNEKLFF.

The chain joins TRBV5-1 to TRBJ2-3; TCRdb names TRBD2, which stays unverified in the absence of DNA. The CDR3 consists of 15 residues. Per germline, CDR1 SGHRS and CDR2 YFSETQ. CDR3 residues: CASSDPLAGTDTQYF. Drawing the rest from reference TRBV5-1 and TRBJ2-3, the complete variable domain is KAGVTQTPRYLIKTRGQQVTLSCSPISGHRSVSWYQQTPGQGLQFLFEYFSETQRNKGNFPGRFSGRQFSNSRSEMNVSTLELGDSALYLCASSDPLAGTDTQYFGPGTRLTVL.

This chain uses TRBV5-8 with TRBJ2-5; the D call from TCRdb, TRBD2, cannot be confirmed without DNA. CDR3 length equals 18 residues. Germline V CDR1 and CDR2: SGHTS, YDEGEE. This chain's CDR3 is CASSPGLAIFRNQETQYF.

The rearrangement uses TRBV11-2 and TRBJ2-1; TCRdb indicates TRBD2, and absent DNA this call remains unverified. Germline V CDR1 and CDR2: SGHAT, FQNNGV. The CDR3 runs to 18 residues. The CDR3 sequence is CASSRQPTGLTRQDEQFF. Drawing the rest from reference TRBV11-2 and TRBJ2-1, the complete variable domain is EAGVAQSPRYKIIEKRQSVAFWCNPISGHATLYWYQQILGQGPKLLIQFQNNGVVDDSQLPKDRFSAERLKGVDSTLKIQPAKLEDSAVYLCASSRQPTGLTRQDEQFFGPGTRLTVL.

V gene TRBV18 combines with J gene TRBJ2-3. This CDR3 has 11 residues. The germline CDR1 and CDR2 sequences are KGHSH and LQKENI. The CDR3 loop is CASSNPDTQYF.

The chain combines TRBV19 with TRBJ2-7; TCRdb calls TRBD1, which cannot be checked without DNA. CDR1 is LNHDA, CDR2 SQIVND, per germline (reference sequence). This CDR3 has 15 residues. The CDR3 loop reads CASSQLRDSPYEQYF.